This is a list of T cell receptor beta chains from one sample in a study of post-analysis software for immune sequencing data. TCRdb independently ran MiXCR on the PCR reads; one entry per CDR3 protein. Of 250,000 to 300,000 distinct CDR3 sequences listed, about 38% are singletons. Sequencing input: blood. Receptor source: a girl aged 5 to 17 with multiple sclerosis. The CDR3 runs from the conserved cysteine through the conserved F or W. D genes are given only for firm matches. Clone size is not always given. Where it is, it says once, few, many or a class for expanded clones.

size	V	J	D	CDR3	DNA
.	TRBV11-2	TRBJ1-6	.	CASSLESASYNSPLHF	TGTGCCAGCAGCTTAGAAAGTGCATCCTATAATTCACCCCTCCACTTT
few	TRBV6-6	TRBJ1-4	.	CASSSPGRLTTNEKLFF	TGTGCCAGCAGTTCGCCGGGACGGCTAACAACTAATGAAAAACTGTTTTTT
.	TRBV7-2	TRBJ2-1	.	CASSLYPYNEQFF	TGTGCCAGCAGCTTATACCCTTACAATGAGCAGTTCTTC
many	TRBV10-3	TRBJ1-1	.	CAISREAAEAFF	TGTGCCATCAGTCGGGAGGCGGCTGAAGCTTTCTTT
few	TRBV28	TRBJ1-6	.	CASSTVESWTFPNSPLHF	TGTGCCAGCAGTACTGTCGAGAGTTGGACCTTTCCGAATTCACCCCTCCACTTT
few	TRBV7-2	TRBJ2-2	TRBD2	CASSQRLAGTGELFF	TGTGCCAGCAGCCAACGACTAGCGGGGACCGGGGAGCTGTTTTTT
.	TRBV20-1	TRBJ1-1	TRBD1	CSARKPGGGTEAFF	TGCAGTGCTAGAAAACCAGGGGGCGGAACTGAAGCTTTCTTT
.	TRBV4-2	TRBJ2-5	.	CASSQDRGQRANNEQYF	TGTGCCAGCAGCCAAGATCGCGGGCAGCGGGCTAACAATGAGCAGTACTTC
many	TRBV6-5	TRBJ1-5	.	CASSYSGDPNQPQHF	TGTGCCAGCAGTTACTCAGGGGACCCCAATCAGCCCCAGCATTTT
.	TRBV6-1	TRBJ1-4	.	CAGSGRDGGEKLFF	TGTGCCGGCAGCGGACGGGACGGCGGGGAAAAACTGTTTTTT
many	TRBV29-1	TRBJ1-1	.	CSVHVAGRGNTEAFF	TGCAGCGTTCACGTGGCAGGGAGAGGGAACACTGAAGCTTTCTTT
.	TRBV7-2	TRBJ2-2	TRBD2	CASNRGVVGELFF	TGTGCCAGCAACCGGGGGGTCGTCGGGGAGCTGTTTTTT
many	TRBV24-1	TRBJ2-3	TRBD2	CATSDLWTSGSTDTQYF	TGTGCCACCAGTGATCTGTGGACTAGCGGGAGCACAGATACGCAGTATTTT
many	TRBV7-2	TRBJ2-7	.	CASSLEARGTYEQYF	TGTGCCAGCAGCTTAGAGGCTAGGGGAACCTACGAGCAGTACTTC
many	TRBV24-1	TRBJ2-1	TRBD2	CATSEPGLAGGEQFF	TGTGCCACCAGTGAACCGGGACTAGCGGGAGGTGAGCAGTTCTTC
.	TRBV12-3/TRBV12-4	TRBJ1-5	.	CASSSAGNQPQHF	TGTGCCAGCAGCTCTGCCGGCAATCAGCCCCAGCATTTT
.	TRBV29-1	TRBJ2-7	TRBD2	CSATHGTTLAYEQYF	TGCAGCGCTACTCATGGGACTACCCTCGCGTACGAGCAGTACTTC
few	TRBV6-6	TRBJ1-1	.	CASSSARQNTEAFF	TGTGCCAGCAGTTCCGCGAGACAGAACACTGAAGCTTTCTTT
few	TRBV20-1	TRBJ1-1	.	CSAPSRQAMNTEAFF	TGCAGTGCACCTTCTCGACAGGCGATGAACACTGAAGCTTTCTTT
many	TRBV9	TRBJ1-2	TRBD1	CASSAPTGGNGYTF	TGTGCCAGCAGCGCCCCGACAGGGGGTAATGGCTACACCTTC
many	TRBV3-1	TRBJ2-1	.	CASSHGLENEQFF	TGTGCCAGCAGCCACGGCCTAGAGAATGAGCAGTTCTTC
.	TRBV15	TRBJ2-1	TRBD1	CATSRSPGQGRDEQFF	TGTGCCACCAGCAGAAGTCCGGGACAGGGGCGGGATGAGCAGTTCTTC
many	TRBV12-3/TRBV12-4	TRBJ1-1	TRBD1	CASNRDRGDEAFF	TGTGCCAGCAACCGCGACAGGGGAGATGAAGCTTTCTTT
once	TRBV5-1	TRBJ1-1	.	CASSLGGTFDTEAFF	TGCGCCAGCAGCTTAGGAGGGACTTTTGACACTGAAGCTTTCTTT
.	TRBV10-3	TRBJ1-1	.	CAISGPGLTTRDTEAFF	TGTGCCATCAGTGGACCGGGACTCACGACCCGGGACACTGAAGCTTTCTTT
.	TRBV21-1	TRBJ2-7	.	CASRTPYEQYF	TGTGCCAGCAGGACCCCCTACGAGCAGTACTTC
.	TRBV28	TRBJ2-2	.	CASSTRGIGERFF	TGTGCCAGCAGCACTAGGGGGATCGGGGAGCGGTTTTTT
.	TRBV7-6	TRBJ2-5	TRBD2	CASSLRVASGGGTQETQYF	TGTGCCAGCAGCTTAAGGGTAGCTAGCGGGGGAGGAACGCAAGAGACCCAGTACTTC
few	TRBV29-1	TRBJ2-5	.	CSVERSRGETQYF	TGCAGCGTTGAACGTAGCCGGGGGGAGACCCAGTACTTC
.	TRBV18	TRBJ2-2	.	CASSPKSAGELFF	TGTGCCAGCTCACCAAAGTCCGCCGGGGAGCTGTTTTTT
many	TRBV7-9	TRBJ1-4	.	CASSLDLEKLFF	TGTGCCAGCAGCTTAGATTTGGAAAAACTGTTTTTT
many	TRBV5-1	TRBJ2-6	.	CASSPSRTWSGANVLTF	TGCGCCAGCAGCCCAAGCCGTACATGGTCTGGGGCCAACGTCCTGACTTTC
few	TRBV27	TRBJ1-5	.	CASSSGLSNQPQHF	TGTGCCAGCAGTTCGGGGCTTAGCAATCAGCCCCAGCATTTT
many	TRBV6-1	TRBJ2-3	.	CASSEALGKRVTDTQYF	TGTGCCAGCAGTGAAGCGCTGGGGAAGCGCGTCACAGATACGCAGTATTTT
.	TRBV13	TRBJ2-3	TRBD2	CASSQRGGGDTQYF	TGTGCCAGCAGCCAGCGGGGGGGAGGTGATACGCAGTATTTT
.	TRBV3-1	TRBJ1-6	.	CASSQVGQGDSPLHF	TGTGCCAGCAGCCAAGTGGGTCAGGGCGATTCACCCCTCCACTTT
.	TRBV19	TRBJ1-1	.	CASSVVGKVDTEAFF	TGTGCCAGTAGCGTCGTGGGGAAAGTGGACACTGAAGCTTTCTTT
.	TRBV2	TRBJ2-7	TRBD1	CASGDRGRADEQYF	TGTGCCAGCGGGGACAGGGGGCGCGCGGACGAGCAGTACTTC
many	TRBV6-6	TRBJ2-1	.	CASKEGGNYNEQFF	TGTGCCAGCAAGGAGGGGGGAAATTACAATGAGCAGTTCTTC
many	TRBV7-9	TRBJ2-6	TRBD1	CASTRQGKTGANVLTF	TGTGCCAGCACCAGACAGGGGAAAACTGGGGCCAACGTCCTGACTTTC